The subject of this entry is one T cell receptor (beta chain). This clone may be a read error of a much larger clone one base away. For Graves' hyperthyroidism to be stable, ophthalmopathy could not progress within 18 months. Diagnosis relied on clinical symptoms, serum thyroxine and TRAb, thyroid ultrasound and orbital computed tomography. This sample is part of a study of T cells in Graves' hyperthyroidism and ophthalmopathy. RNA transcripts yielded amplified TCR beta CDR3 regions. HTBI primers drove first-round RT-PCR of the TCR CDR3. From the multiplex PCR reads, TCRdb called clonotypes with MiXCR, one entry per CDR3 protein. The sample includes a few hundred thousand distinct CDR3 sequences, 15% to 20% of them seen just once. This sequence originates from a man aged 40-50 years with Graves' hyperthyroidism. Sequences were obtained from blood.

CDR3 bases: TGTGCCAGCTCCTTGGACAGACATAGCAATCAGCCCCAGCATTTT. Translation: CASSLDRHSNQPQHF. This chain joins TRBV18 and TRBJ1-5; the D gene is possibly TRBD1 (6 bases). The CDR3 has 15 residues. Trimming pared 6 bases from V and 0 bases from J, leaving 12 bases between. Germline V gene sequence: CDR1 KGHSH, CDR2 LQKENI.